The 3 T cell receptor beta chains listed next were all sequenced from one sample in a study of CD8 T cells in Susac syndrome. RNA, at 0.5 to 1 ug, was reverse transcribed with random hexamers. TCRdb processed the immunoSEQ multiplex PCR reads anew with MiXCR; each CDR3 protein has one entry. In the table there are roughly 150,000 distinct CDR3 sequences, 85% to 95% of which are singletons. Specimen: CD4+ T cells from PBMCs. These receptors came from a human donor with Susac syndrome.

The chain uses TRBV9 and TRBJ2-1; D ambiguous. Deletions cut 0 bases from V and 0 bases from J, with 10 bases between. The CDR3 is 16 residues long. Per germline, CDR1 SGDLS and CDR2 YYNGEE. CDR3 DNA sequence: TGTGCCAGCAGCGTAGCTCCAGAAGGCTCCTACAATGAGCAGTTCTTC. This codes for CASSVAPEGSYNEQFF.

The chain joins TRBV20-1 to TRBJ2-5; TRBD1 aligns across 9 bases. Per germline, CDR1 DFQATT and CDR2 SNEGSKA (reference sequence). The junction had 0 bases not matched to a gene; V was cut back by 3 bases and J by 4 bases. The CDR3 contains 12 residues. The CDR3 DNA reads TGCAGTGCTAGGGGACAGGGAGAGACCCAGTACTTC. This gives the protein CSARGQGETQYF.

CDR3: CASSLVHSLPEAFF. CDR3 nucleotide sequence: TGTGCCAGCAGCTTAGTACACAGCCTACCTGAAGCTTTCTTT. J is TRBJ1-1 and V is TRBV11-1; no definite D call. From germline, CDR1 is SGHAT and CDR2 FQDESV (reference sequence). Trimming took 1 base from V and 6 from J, leaving 12 bases between them. This CDR3 comprises 14 residues.